The 23 T cell receptor beta chains below all came from one sample that was sequenced in a study of blood T cells in healthy people across ages. Alongside a J-beta primer mix, a sample-barcoded 5' primer served in a second PCR lasting about 7 to 12 cycles. One entry per CDR3 protein results from TCRdb running MiXCR on the 5' RACE reads. Seen here are 1.8 million or so distinct CDR3 sequences, 35% to 50% observed once, and the top ten hold more than 20%. The source material was blood. The source of these receptors is a human donor in good health.

This clonotype has more than one count but fewer than ten. This chain joins TRBV20-1 and TRBJ1-5, with TRBD1 identical over 9 bases. Germline CDR1 DFQATT, CDR2 SNEGSKA (reference sequence). This CDR3 spans 15 amino acids. V shed 4 bases, J shed 7 bases, and the junction held 11 bases outside the gene matches. CDR3 protein: CSAKLRDRVSQPQHF. The DNA for the CDR3 is TGCAGTGCTAAACTGAGGGACAGGGTCAGCCAGCCCCAGCATTTT.

The rearrangement uses TRBV12-3 or TRBV12-4 and TRBJ2-1; tentative D call: TRBD1 (6 bases). This CDR3 is built from 15 residues. Trimming took 5 bases from V and 7 from J, leaving 18 bases between them. For the CDR3, the DNA is TGTGCCAGCAGTCGCCCAGGGGAAAAGTTTAATGAGCAGTTCTTC. Protein sequence: CASSRPGEKFNEQFF.

This chain joins TRBV9 and TRBJ1-4, with 10 positions matching TRBD1. This CDR3 contains 16 residues. Germline CDR1 SGDLS, CDR2 YYNGEE. V was pared by 0 bases and J by 4 bases, with 3 bases of the junction left unmatched. The CDR3 nucleotides read TGTGCCAGCAGCGTAGAGGGGACAGGGGTTAATGAAAAACTGTTTTTT. It specifies CASSVEGTGVNEKLFF.

The chain couples TRBV12-3 or TRBV12-4 to TRBJ1-2; no definite D call. V was clipped by 2 bases and J by 6 bases, with 16 bases between them. The CDR3 has 15 residues. CDR3 loop: CASSLFSAGNHGYTF. DNA for the CDR3: TGTGCCAGCAGTTTATTTTCCGCGGGGAACCATGGCTACACCTTC.

The rearrangement uses TRBV4-2 and TRBJ2-7; TRBD2 is a possible D gene (7 bases). The germline V and J ends were trimmed by 4 bases and 8 bases, with 12 bases remaining between them. The V gene's germline CDR1 is LGHNA and CDR2 YNFKEQ. The length of the CDR3 is 12 residues. The CDR3 loop is CASSPEGGKQYF. The CDR3 region has the DNA TGTGCCAGCAGCCCCGAGGGGGGGAAGCAGTACTTC.

This clonotype was seen a few times. The chain carries TRBV5-1 and TRBJ2-3, with a weak D call TRBD1 (6 bases). This CDR3 is 19 amino acids long. Germline V gives CDR1 SGHRS, CDR2 YFSETQ. The V end lost 0 bases, the J end lost 0 bases, and 20 bases lay between the germline ends. The CDR3 DNA follows: TGCGCCAGCAGCTTGGCCGGGTTGGGCAGGGGAAAAAGCACAGATACGCAGTATTTT. This translates into CASSLAGLGRGKSTDTQYF. Using reference TRBV5-1 and TRBJ2-3 for the parts outside the CDR3, the full variable domain is KAGVTQTPRYLIKTRGQQVTLSCSPISGHRSVSWYQQTPGQGLQFLFEYFSETQRNKGNFPGRFSGRQFSNSRSEMNVSTLELGDSALYLCASSLAGLGRGKSTDTQYFGPGTRLTVL.

This clonotype was seen a few times. The genes are TRBV11-2 and TRBJ2-7; a weak D match, TRBD1 (6 bases). V dropped 0 bases and J dropped 4 bases, with 19 bases sitting between them. Germline assignment: CDR1 SGHAT and CDR2 FQNNGV. The CDR3 length is 17 residues. CDR3 in DNA: TGTGCCAGCAGCTTAGATCAGATCGAGGGGGAATTATACGAGCAGTACTTC. As protein: CASSLDQIEGELYEQYF. Supplemented by reference TRBV11-2 and TRBJ2-7, the full variable domain reads EAGVAQSPRYKIIEKRQSVAFWCNPISGHATLYWYQQILGQGPKLLIQFQNNGVVDDSQLPKDRFSAERLKGVDSTLKIQPAKLEDSAVYLCASSLDQIEGELYEQYFGPGTRLTVT.

The rearrangement uses TRBV9 and TRBJ2-3, with 7 bases identical to TRBD1. The germline V gene has CDR1 SGDLS and CDR2 YYNGEE. This CDR3 comprises 14 residues. V shed 2 bases and J 5 bases; nucleotides not matched to a gene: 5. CDR3 region: CASSVTGWLDTQYF. The CDR3 nucleotides read TGTGCCAGCAGCGTGACAGGGTGGTTAGATACGCAGTATTTT. Full variable domain (outside the CDR3, taken from reference TRBV9 and TRBJ2-3): DSGVTQTPKHLITATGQRVTLRCSPRSGDLSVYWYQQSLDQGLQFLIQYYNGEERAKGNILERFSAQQFPDLHSELNLSSLELGDSALYFCASSVTGWLDTQYFGPGTRLTVL.

This chain links TRBV20-1 with TRBJ1-2; possible D gene TRBD1, 5 bases. Trimming stripped 6 bases from V and 6 bases from J, with 17 bases between. This CDR3 comprises 13 residues. The germline gives CDR1 DFQATT, CDR2 SNEGSKA (reference sequence). The CDR3 DNA sequence: TGCAGTGCACGGGGGGAAGGGGCCAATGGCTACACCTTC. Translation: CSARGEGANGYTF.

The chain combines TRBV29-1 with TRBJ2-5, with 9 nucleotides matching TRBD1. Losses at the gene ends were 6 bases for V and 3 bases for J; bases not matched to a gene: 2. CDR1 SQVTM and CDR2 ANQGSEA come from the germline V gene. CDR3 length equals 12 residues. The CDR3 sequence: CSVTGGEETQYF. The CDR3 nucleotides read TGCAGCGTGACAGGGGGGGAAGAGACCCAGTACTTC.

The rearrangement uses TRBV7-2 and TRBJ1-5; 7 positions match TRBD1. The CDR3 extends over 17 amino acids. Trimming took 5 bases from V and 13 from J; bases not matched to a gene: 23. Germline V gene sequence: CDR1 SGHTA, CDR2 FQGNSA. The CDR3 region has the DNA TGTGCCAGCAGCAGGGAGGCGGGACAGACTCCAATCATGGGACAGCATTTT. Translation: CASSREAGQTPIMGQHF.

The rearrangement uses TRBV4-1 and TRBJ1-4; weak D call: TRBD1 (5 bases). CDR3 size: 15 residues. The germline CDR1 and CDR2 sequences are MGHRA and YSYEKL. V lost 1 base to trimming and J lost 7 bases, with 13 bases between them. This chain's CDR3 is CASSQAPGLVEKLFF. CDR3 in DNA: TGCGCCAGCAGCCAAGCTCCGGGGCTGGTTGAAAAACTGTTTTTT.

This clonotype was detected a few times. The chain joins TRBV7-3 to TRBJ1-6, with D possibly being TRBD1 (6 bases). The CDR3 is 15 residues long. CDR1 is SGHTA and CDR2 is FQGTGA in the germline V gene. Trimming removed 2 bases from V and 7 bases from J, with 12 bases in between. The chain's CDR3 is CASSLLGGRNSPLHF. The CDR3 DNA reads TGTGCCAGCAGCTTATTGGGGGGCCGCAATTCACCCCTCCACTTT.

This chain connects TRBV20-1 to TRBJ2-5; a weak D match, TRBD2 (6 bases). Matching the DNA end better, TRBJ2-7 makes the J call doubtful. Germline values: CDR1 DFQATT, CDR2 SNEGSKA (reference sequence). The CDR3 is 14 amino acids. The CDR3 DNA reads as TGCAGTGCTAGAGACGGGACTCCCACCTACGAGCAGTACTTC. It yields the protein CSARDGTPTYEQYF.

Concerning this clonotype itself: One end of the junction does not line up with germline, which may come from a read error. J is TRBJ2-3 and V is TRBV6-2 or TRBV6-3; perhaps TRBD2 as D (5 bases). Germline V lookup: CDR1 MNHEY, CDR2 SVGEGT. The CDR3 length is 12 residues. The CDR3 loop reads CVSLTTGDTQYF. In DNA, the CDR3 is TGTGTCAGCCTAACCACGGGGGATACGCAGTATTTT.

The chain has TRBV6-5 and TRBJ1-1, with 7 bases lining up with TRBD1. The CDR3 covers 15 residues. V gave up 6 bases and J gave up 8 bases; unmatched junction bases: 15. The germline V gene encodes CDR1 MNHEY and CDR2 SVGAGI. In nucleotides, the CDR3 is TGTGCCAGCAGCCCCAATCCAGACAGGGTAGGGGAAGCTTTCTTT. The encoded protein is CASSPNPDRVGEAFF.

The chain joins TRBV5-6 to TRBJ2-2; D unclear. Trimming took 1 base from V and 7 from J, leaving 17 bases between them. This CDR3 contains 16 residues. Germline V gives CDR1 SGHDT, CDR2 YYEEEE. The CDR3 bases are TGTGCCAGCAGCTTGCCAGGCTGGGAATTTATCGGGGAGCTGTTTTTT. Amino acids: CASSLPGWEFIGELFF.

This clonotype was seen a handful of times. A single base separates this from a much larger clone, so it may be a read error. The V and J genes are TRBV29-1 and TRBJ1-4; D is unclear. The CDR3 sequence is 10 residues long. The V end lost 5 bases, the J end lost 7 bases, and 5 bases lay between the germline ends. Germline V gene data show CDR1 as SQVTM and CDR2 as ANQGSEA. CDR3 in amino acids: CSVRGEKLFF. The CDR3 DNA sequence: TGCAGCGTTCGGGGTGAAAAACTGTTTTTT.

The J gene is TRBJ2-7, the V gene TRBV28; 8 bases are shared with TRBD2. Germline assignment: CDR1 MDHEN and CDR2 SYDVKM. This CDR3 contains 15 residues. V lost 3 bases, J lost 7 bases, and 11 bases stayed unmatched. CDR3 bases: TGTGCCAGCAGTTTGCGGCGGGAGGTCGTCTTGGAGCAGTACTTC. Residues: CASSLRREVVLEQYF.

DNA of the CDR3: TGTGCCAGCAGCCAAGATCAATGGCTAGCGGGGACCACAGATACGCAGTATTTT. This translates into CASSQDQWLAGTTDTQYF. The chain is built from TRBV4-2 and TRBJ2-3; 9 bases match TRBD2. This CDR3 region has 18 residues. CDR1 and CDR2 from the germline V gene are LGHNA and YNFKEQ. Unmatched junction bases numbered 9, after V lost 0 bases and J lost 2 bases.

This clonotype was recorded once. The genes are TRBV7-7 and TRBJ2-1; TRBD1 might be the D (6 bases). Trimming removed 5 bases at V and 4 bases at J, with 15 bases between. CDR1 is SSHAT and CDR2 is FNYEAQ in the germline V gene (reference sequence). There are 15 residues in the CDR3. The CDR3 region has the DNA TGTGCCAGCAGCACGTTGGGGGCGGGTTACAATGAGCAGTTCTTC. Protein: CASSTLGAGYNEQFF.

This chain joins TRBV28 and TRBJ1-1; tentative D call: TRBD1 (5 bases). The ends were cut back, 2 bases at V and 1 base at J, with 11 bases in the middle. The germline gives CDR1 MDHEN, CDR2 SYDVKM. This CDR3 is built from 15 residues. CDR3 DNA: TGTGCCAGCAGTTTACCAGACAGAACGAACACTGAAGCTTTCTTT. Amino acid sequence: CASSLPDRTNTEAFF. The variable domain in full, with the rest retrieved from reference TRBV28 and TRBJ1-1, is DVKVTQSSRYLVKRTGEKVFLECVQDMDHENMFWYRQDPGLGLRLIYFSYDVKMKEKGDIPEGYSVSREKKERFSLILESASTNQTSMYLCASSLPDRTNTEAFFGQGTRLTVV.

This clonotype was found a few times. The chain has TRBV7-9 and TRBJ2-1, with TRBD1 as a possible D gene (5 bases). The V end lost 2 bases, the J end lost 0 bases, and 14 bases lay between the germline ends. The CDR3 is 17 amino acids. The germline V gene encodes CDR1 SEHNR and CDR2 FQNEAQ (reference sequence). The CDR3 protein is CASSLMQGRSSYNEQFF. The CDR3 DNA is TGTGCCAGCAGCTTAATGCAGGGAAGAAGCTCCTACAATGAGCAGTTCTTC.